This TCR beta chain is drawn from a study of cytomegalovirus exposure and HLA in healthy donors. Study overall: Earlier, about 180 million T cells were analyzed, and 117 million unique TCR beta sequences were found among them. Overall study results and limits: Overall, approximately 150 TCR beta chains were annotated as cytomegalovirus-associated. For most TCR beta V segments, an earlier analysis put the productive rate at about 87% or about 30% of the time. When analyzed later, a missense DCLRE1C variant was found to be linked to TCR beta V- and J-gene trimming.

About this clone itself: Its antigen is undetermined.

Looked up from germline, CDR1 is SGDLS and CDR2 is YYNGEE. The CDR3 contains 14 residues. J gave up 8 bases and V 4 bases, and 8 bases lay outside the gene matches. This PCR relied on a set of 60 Vbeta primers and 13 Jbeta primers. TCRdb keeps only in-frame clones here, not all; method: immunoSEQ multiplex PCR. The table lists about 170,000 clones, 72% of them singletons, with roughly 2.5% in the top ten. The chain uses TRBV9 and TRBJ2-1, with 8 bases fitting TRBD1. The sequencing input was PBMCs. The clonotype was recovered from a human donor in good health. In DNA, the CDR3 is TGTGCCAGCAGCCCAAGGACAGGGTGGGATGAGCAGTTCTTC. Its protein product is CASSPRTGWDEQFF.